The rows below give T cell receptor beta chains drawn from one sample of a study of regulatory T cells in long-lasting Graves disease. TCRdb re-called the multiplex PCR reads with MiXCR, one entry per CDR3 protein. This sample yields fewer than 550,000 distinct CDR3 sequences, of which roughly 21% are seen a single time; over 6% belongs to the top ten. The sequences come from peripheral blood mononuclear cells (PBMCs), collected when the disease was refractory, from a patient treated with antithyroid drugs. Receptors were obtained from a female donor with Graves disease. Each CDR3 is given with its conserved first and last residue. D genes are given only for firm matches. For some rows the clone size is stated as once, few or many, or as a class when expanded; others skip it.

TRBJ1-2 TRBV4-2 - - TGTGCCAGCAGCCAAGGCCGCCATTCGGGCTATGGCTACACCTTC CASSQGRHSGYGYTF
TRBJ1-1 TRBV6-1 - - TGTGCCAGCAGTATGGGGGGAAGCACTGAAGCTTTCTTT CASSMGGSTEAFF
TRBJ2-2 TRBV5-1 TRBD2 - TGCGCCAGCAGCTTTGTGGCGCGAGATAGCGGGAGGGTCGGGGAGCTGTTTTTT CASSFVARDSGRVGELFF
TRBJ2-3 TRBV20-1 TRBD1 - TGCAGTGCCCCAGGACAGGGGGCTCCAGATACGCAGTATTTT CSAPGQGAPDTQYF
TRBJ2-4 TRBV29-1 - - TGCAGCGGCGTACAGGAAGGCAAAAACATTCAGTACTTC CSGVQEGKNIQYF
TRBJ2-2 TRBV7-7 - few TGTGCTAGCAGCTTAGAGGGACCGCCGAACACCGGGGAGCTGTTTTTT CASSLEGPPNTGELFF
TRBJ2-7 TRBV7-2 - many TGTGCCAGCAGCTTAGATTCAACAGCCTCCTACGAGCAGTACTTC CASSLDSTASYEQYF
TRBJ1-2 TRBV28 - many TGTGCCAGCAGTTTTGGGCAGGGCGTCTATGGCTACACCTTC CASSFGQGVYGYTF
TRBJ1-5 TRBV28 TRBD1 many TGTGCCATCGTGACAGGGGGGAGCAATCAGCCCCAGCATTTT CAIVTGGSNQPQHF
TRBJ1-6 TRBV4-1 - few TGCGCCAGCAGAACGGGACTGCTCAGCTCCTATAATTCACCCCTCCACTTT CASRTGLLSSYNSPLHF
TRBJ1-1 TRBV19 - few TGTGCCAGTAGTATGTCGGACCTCCCGAGGAACACTGAAGCTTTCTTT CASSMSDLPRNTEAFF
TRBJ2-7 TRBV3-1 TRBD1 few TGTGCCAGCAGCCCACAGGGGATTTCCTACGAGCAGTACTTC CASSPQGISYEQYF
TRBJ1-1 TRBV28 - many TGTGCCAGCACCTCACGGGGTAAAACTGAAGCTTTCTTT CASTSRGKTEAFF
TRBJ2-4 TRBV7-9 TRBD2 - TGTGCCAGCAGCTTAAACAGCGGGGGAAGGAACATTCAGTACTTC CASSLNSGGRNIQYF
TRBJ2-2 TRBV28 - many TGTGCCAGCATCATCGGATCGAACACCGGGGAGCTGTTTTTT CASIIGSNTGELFF
TRBJ2-5 TRBV6-2/TRBV6-3 - - TGTGCCAGCAGTTACGCTTTCTTTCGGGGGGCCGGGGGTACCCAGTACTTC CASSYAFFRGAGGTQYF
TRBJ1-3 TRBV28 - - TGTGCCAGCAGCCCCGAGAGCTTCGCTGGAAACACCATATATTTT CASSPESFAGNTIYF
TRBJ1-2 TRBV6-1 TRBD1 many TGTGCCAGCAGCTCACTGGACAGGCGGGAAGGCTATGGCTACACCTTC CASSSLDRREGYGYTF
TRBJ1-4 TRBV5-4 - - TGTGCCAGCAGCTTGGCTGGACCGAGTGAAAAACTGTTTTTT CASSLAGPSEKLFF
TRBJ2-1 TRBV28 TRBD2 - TGTGCCAGCAGTCTACTCTCTAGCGGGAGGGGCAATGAGCAGTTCTTC CASSLLSSGRGNEQFF
TRBJ1-1 TRBV7-2 - many TGTGCCAGCAGCTTACCCGAAGGATACTCGAACACTGAAGCTTTCTTT CASSLPEGYSNTEAFF
TRBJ2-7 TRBV6-1 - - TGTGCCAGCTCTAATCCCCGGGGCTCCTACGAGCAGTACTTC CASSNPRGSYEQYF
TRBJ2-7 TRBV6-1 - few TGTGCCAGCAGAAGGGGTCTCACAAGCTCCTACGAGCAGTACTTC CASRRGLTSSYEQYF
TRBJ2-7 TRBV3-1 - - TGTGCCAGCAGCCAGGACTGGGTTGTGAACGAGCAGTACTTC CASSQDWVVNEQYF
TRBJ2-7 TRBV28 - few TGTGCCAGCAGTCCCCCCGACGGGGTCTACGAGCAGTACTTC CASSPPDGVYEQYF
TRBJ2-7 TRBV25-1 TRBD1 many TGTGCCAGCAGTGAGTGGGGGACAGAAGCAACCTACGAGCAGTACTTC CASSEWGTEATYEQYF
TRBJ1-1 TRBV20-1 - many TGCAGTGCTAGGGACATGGGAACTGAAGCTTTCTTT CSARDMGTEAFF
TRBJ1-2 TRBV9 TRBD1 - TGTGCCAGCACCCAGCAGCCAGGGGGGACCTATGGCTACACCTTC CASTQQPGGTYGYTF
TRBJ1-1 TRBV5-5 - - TGTGCCAGCAGCTTGCCCATGACAGACACTGAAGCTTTCTTT CASSLPMTDTEAFF
TRBJ1-1 TRBV28 - many TGTGCCAGCAGTATCGGGACATTGAACACTGAAGCTTTCTTT CASSIGTLNTEAFF
TRBJ2-2 TRBV3-1 - many TGTGCCAGCAGCCAACGTCATGGCACCGGGGAGCTGTTTTTT CASSQRHGTGELFF
TRBJ2-2 TRBV7-9 TRBD1 few TGTGCCAGCAGCCACTTAGGACAGGGGAACACCGGGGAGCTGTTTTTT CASSHLGQGNTGELFF
TRBJ2-3 TRBV28 - many TGTGCCAGCAGTTTTTCAGGCACAGATACGCAGTATTTT CASSFSGTDTQYF
TRBJ1-5 TRBV29-1 - many TGCAGCGTTGCGGAGGGGGGCAATCAGCCCCAGCATTTT CSVAEGGNQPQHF
TRBJ1-1 TRBV2 - many TGTGCCAGCATAGGCAGGACGAACACTGAAGCTTTCTTT CASIGRTNTEAFF
TRBJ2-2 TRBV9 TRBD1 few TGTGCCAGCAGCGCCCGGGACAGGGGGCTGACCGGGGAGCTGTTTTTT CASSARDRGLTGELFF